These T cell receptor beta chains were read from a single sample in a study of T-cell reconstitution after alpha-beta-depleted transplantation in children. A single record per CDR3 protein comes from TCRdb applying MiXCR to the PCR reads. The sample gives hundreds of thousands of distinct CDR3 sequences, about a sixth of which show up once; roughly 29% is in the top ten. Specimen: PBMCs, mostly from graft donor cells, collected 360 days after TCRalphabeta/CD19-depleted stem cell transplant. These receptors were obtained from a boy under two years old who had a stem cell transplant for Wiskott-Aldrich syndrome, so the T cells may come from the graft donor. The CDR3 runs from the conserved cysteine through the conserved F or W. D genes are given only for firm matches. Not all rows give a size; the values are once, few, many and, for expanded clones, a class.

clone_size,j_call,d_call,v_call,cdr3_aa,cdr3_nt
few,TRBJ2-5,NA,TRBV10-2,CASSPRDPRQETQYF,TGCGCCAGCAGTCCCCGGGACCCGCGACAAGAGACCCAGTACTTC
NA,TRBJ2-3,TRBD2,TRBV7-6,CASSLKRGLAGWDTQYF,TGTGCCAGCAGCTTAAAACGGGGACTAGCGGGATGGGATACGCAGTATTTT
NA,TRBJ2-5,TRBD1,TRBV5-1,CASSWDRVETQYF,TGCGCCAGCAGCTGGGACAGGGTTGAGACCCAGTACTTC
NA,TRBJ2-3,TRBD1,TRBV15,CATSRGSRDRSTDTQYF,TGTGCCACCAGCAGAGGGTCCCGGGACAGGAGCACAGATACGCAGTATTTT
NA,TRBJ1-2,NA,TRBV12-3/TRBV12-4,CASSLAGTQGYTF,TGTGCCAGCAGTTTAGCAGGGACCCAGGGCTACACCTTC
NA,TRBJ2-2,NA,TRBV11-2,CASSLVLGGTGELFF,TGTGCCAGCAGCTTAGTGCTAGGGGGCACCGGGGAGCTGTTTTTT
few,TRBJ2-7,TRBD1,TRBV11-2,CASSGDRVGEQYF,TGTGCCAGCAGCGGAGACAGGGTGGGAGAGCAGTACTTC
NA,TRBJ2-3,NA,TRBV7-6,CASSPRRSSTDTQYF,TGTGCCAGCAGCCCCCGACGGTCGAGCACAGATACGCAGTATTTT
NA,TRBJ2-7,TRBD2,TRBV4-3,CASSPGRTSGRNEQYF,TGCGCCAGCAGCCCGGGGAGGACTAGCGGGAGGAACGAGCAGTACTTC
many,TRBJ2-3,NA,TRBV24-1,CATSGTSAGTQYF,TGTGCCACCAGTGGGACATCGGCGGGTACGCAGTATTTT
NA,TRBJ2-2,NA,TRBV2,CASSEARGRGTGELFF,TGTGCCAGCAGTGAAGCGCGGGGCCGGGGGACCGGGGAGCTGTTTTTT
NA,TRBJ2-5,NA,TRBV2,CASLRGAAETQYF,TGTGCCAGCCTCAGGGGTGCGGCAGAGACCCAGTACTTC
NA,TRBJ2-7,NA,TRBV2,CASGQHGEQYF,TGTGCCAGCGGACAGCACGGCGAGCAGTACTTC
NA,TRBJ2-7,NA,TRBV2,CASSELAERYF,TGTGCCAGCAGTGAACTAGCTGAGAGGTACTTC
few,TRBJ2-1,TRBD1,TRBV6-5,CASSSSVRDRAYNEQFF,TGTGCCAGCAGTTCGTCGGTCCGGGACAGGGCCTACAATGAGCAGTTCTTC
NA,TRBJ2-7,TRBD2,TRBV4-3,CASSQFDAGAKYF,TGCGCCAGCAGCCAATTCGATGCGGGAGCCAAGTACTTC
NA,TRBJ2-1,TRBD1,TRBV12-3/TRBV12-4,CASSLRGGAPYNEQFF,TGTGCCAGCAGTTTACGAGGGGGCGCCCCCTACAATGAGCAGTTCTTC
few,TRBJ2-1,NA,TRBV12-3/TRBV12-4,CASSPGLLGEGEQFF,TGTGCCAGCAGCCCCGGACTACTGGGAGAGGGTGAGCAGTTCTTC
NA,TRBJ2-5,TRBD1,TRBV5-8,CASSRAGTGMKTQYF,TGTGCCAGCAGCCGTGCCGGGACAGGGATGAAGACCCAGTACTTC
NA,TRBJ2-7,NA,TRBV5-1,CASSLRGIGNYEQYF,TGCGCCAGCAGCTTGCGTGGGATTGGAAACTACGAGCAGTACTTC
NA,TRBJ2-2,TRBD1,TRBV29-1,CSVEAPTGGITGELFF,TGCAGCGTTGAAGCCCCCACAGGGGGCATCACCGGGGAGCTGTTTTTT
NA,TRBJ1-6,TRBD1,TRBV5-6,CASSFQDRGLNSPLHF,TGTGCCAGCAGCTTTCAGGACAGGGGGCTTAATTCACCCCTCCACTTT
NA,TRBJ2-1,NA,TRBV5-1,CASMRFESGTLIYNEQFF,TGCGCCAGCATGAGATTCGAGAGCGGGACATTAATTTACAATGAGCAGTTCTTC
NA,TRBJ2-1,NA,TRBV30,CAWGSSVSFPNEQFF,TGTGCCTGGGGATCCAGCGTCTCGTTCCCCAATGAGCAGTTCTTC
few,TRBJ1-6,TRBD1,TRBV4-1,CASSQDSLGQAFHSYNSPLHF,TGCGCCAGCAGCCAAGATAGTCTGGGACAGGCGTTCCACTCCTATAATTCACCCCTCCACTTT
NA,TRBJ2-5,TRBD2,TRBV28,CASSPLPAGGTETQYF,TGTGCCAGCAGTCCTCTCCCTGCGGGGGGCACCGAGACCCAGTACTTC
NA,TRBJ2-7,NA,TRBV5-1,CASSLGFENAPTEQYF,TGCGCCAGCAGCTTGGGCTTCGAAAACGCTCCGACCGAGCAGTACTTC
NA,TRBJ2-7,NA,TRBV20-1,CSARDGAKGTYEQYF,TGCAGTGCTAGAGATGGGGCCAAAGGGACCTACGAGCAGTACTTC
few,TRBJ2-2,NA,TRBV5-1,CASNWESNTGELFF,TGCGCCAGCAACTGGGAATCGAACACCGGGGAGCTGTTTTTT
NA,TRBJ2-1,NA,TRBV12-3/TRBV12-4,CASSLTGINEQFF,TGTGCCAGCAGTTTAACGGGGATCAATGAGCAGTTCTTC
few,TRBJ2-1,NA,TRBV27,CASSLVNAGSYNEQFF,TGTGCCAGCAGTTTAGTTAACGCGGGCTCCTACAATGAGCAGTTCTTC
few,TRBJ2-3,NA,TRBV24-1,CATSGLEGVDTQYF,TGTGCCACCAGTGGTCTTGAGGGAGTAGATACGCAGTATTTT
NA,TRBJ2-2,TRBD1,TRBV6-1,CASSEFPTGWYLPGELFF,TGTGCCAGCAGTGAATTTCCGACAGGGTGGTATTTGCCCGGGGAGCTGTTTTTT
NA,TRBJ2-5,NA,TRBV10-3,CAISEGGLETQYF,TGTGCCATCAGTGAGGGGGGACTAGAGACCCAGTACTTC
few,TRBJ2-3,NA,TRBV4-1,CASSQVGGRATDTQYF,TGCGCCAGCAGCCAAGTGGGGGGGCGAGCGACAGATACGCAGTATTTT
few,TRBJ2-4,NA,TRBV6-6,CASRPGHRDIQYF,TGTGCCAGCAGACCGGGACATAGGGACATTCAGTACTTC
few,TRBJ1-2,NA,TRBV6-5,CATGANYGYTF,TGTGCCACCGGGGCTAACTATGGCTACACCTTC
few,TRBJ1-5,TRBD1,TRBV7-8,CASSFSTGDAPQHF,TGTGCCAGCAGCTTTTCGACAGGGGACGCGCCCCAGCATTTT
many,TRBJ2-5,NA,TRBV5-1,CASSRTAPETQYF,TGCGCCAGCAGCAGGACAGCGCCAGAGACCCAGTACTTC
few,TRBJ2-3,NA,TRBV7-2,CASSPQAVGTQYF,TGTGCCAGCAGCCCCCAAGCGGTGGGAACGCAGTATTTT
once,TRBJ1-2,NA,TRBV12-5,CASGLVGGGGGYGYTF,TGTGCTAGTGGTTTGGTGGGGGGGGGCGGAGGCTATGGCTACACCTTC
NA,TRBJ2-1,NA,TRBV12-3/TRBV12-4,CASSFGGEQFF,TGTGCCAGCAGTTTTGGCGGGGAGCAGTTCTTC
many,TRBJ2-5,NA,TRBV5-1,CASSRGLEGRQRSQYF,TGCGCCAGCAGCCGAGGACTCGAGGGAAGGCAGAGGAGCCAGTACTTC
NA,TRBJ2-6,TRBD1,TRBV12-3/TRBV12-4,CASSPTGGSSGANVLTF,TGTGCCAGCAGTCCTACAGGGGGTAGCTCTGGGGCCAACGTCCTGACTTTC
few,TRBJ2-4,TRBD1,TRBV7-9,CASSLAAGGNIQYF,TGTGCCAGCAGCTTAGCGGCAGGGGGAAACATTCAGTACTTC
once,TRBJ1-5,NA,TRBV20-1,CSASVQGGQPQHF,TGCAGTGCTAGTGTGCAGGGCGGTCAGCCCCAGCATTTT
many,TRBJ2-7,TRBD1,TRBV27,CASSPRTGSPYEQYF,TGTGCCAGCAGTCCCCGGACAGGGTCCCCCTACGAGCAGTACTTC
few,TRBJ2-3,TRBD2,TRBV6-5,CASSYNLAGPSTDTQYF,TGTGCCAGCAGTTACAATCTAGCGGGCCCTAGCACAGATACGCAGTATTTT
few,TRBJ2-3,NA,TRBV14,CASSQGVATQYF,TGTGCCAGCAGCCAGGGTGTGGCTACGCAGTATTTT